This T cell receptor (beta chain) is from a study of technical replicates of blood from a few donors. CDR3 size: 13 residues. In germline, CDR1 is SGDLS, CDR2 YYNGEE. The ends lost 2 bases at V and 8 bases at J; junction bases unmatched: 4. Generated by immunoSEQ multiplex PCR, the TCRdb table keeps only in-frame clones and is missing some. Among about 82,000 clones listed, under 95% were seen once. In its sample, this clone was seen once. This chain joins TRBV9 and TRBJ1-1; TRBD1 agrees at 9 bases. This clonotype was obtained from a human donor in good health. Sample: T cells isolated from PBMCs. The CDR3 loop is CASSVTGGVEAFF. In DNA form, the CDR3 reads TGTGCCAGCAGCGTCACAGGGGGCGTAGAAGCTTTCTTT. The whole variable domain, remainder taken from reference TRBV9 and TRBJ1-1, is DSGVTQTPKHLITATGQRVTLRCSPRSGDLSVYWYQQSLDQGLQFLIQYYNGEERAKGNILERFSAQQFPDLHSELNLSSLELGDSALYFCASSVTGGVEAFFGQGTRLTVV.